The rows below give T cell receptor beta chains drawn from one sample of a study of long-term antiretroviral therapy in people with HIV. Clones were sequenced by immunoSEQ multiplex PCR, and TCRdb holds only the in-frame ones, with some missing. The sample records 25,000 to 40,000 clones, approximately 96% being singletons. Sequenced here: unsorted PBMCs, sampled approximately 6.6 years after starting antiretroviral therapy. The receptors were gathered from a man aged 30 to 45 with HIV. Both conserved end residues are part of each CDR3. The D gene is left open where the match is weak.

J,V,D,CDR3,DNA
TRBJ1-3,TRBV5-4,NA,CASSFRGGSGNTIYF,TGTGCCAGCAGCTTCCGAGGGGGCTCTGGAAACACCATATATTTT
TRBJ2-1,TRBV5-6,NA,CASSFWDLTYNEQFF,TGTGCCAGCAGCTTCTGGGACCTTACCTACAATGAGCAGTTCTTC
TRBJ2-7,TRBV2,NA,CASSETYEQYF,TGTGCCAGCAGTGAAACCTACGAGCAGTACTTC
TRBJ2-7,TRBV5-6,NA,CASSLAPGGGSYEQYF,TGTGCCAGCAGCTTGGCCCCAGGGGGGGGCTCCTACGAGCAGTACTTC
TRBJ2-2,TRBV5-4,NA,CASSLVDHRELFF,TGTGCCAGCAGCTTGGTGGACCACCGGGAGCTGTTTTTT
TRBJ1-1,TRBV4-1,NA,CASSFTEVNTEAFF,TGCGCCAGCAGCTTCACCGAGGTGAACACTGAAGCTTTCTTT
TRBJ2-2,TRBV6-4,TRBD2,CASSDSGGSNTGELFF,TGTGCCAGCAGTGACTCGGGGGGGTCGAACACCGGGGAGCTGTTTTTT
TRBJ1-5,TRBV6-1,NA,CASSEVPGPDSNQPQHF,TGTGCCAGCAGTGAAGTCCCAGGGCCGGATAGCAATCAGCCCCAGCATTTT
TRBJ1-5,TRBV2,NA,CASSGLAGVQPQHF,TGTGCCAGCAGTGGGTTGGCAGGGGTTCAGCCCCAGCATTTT
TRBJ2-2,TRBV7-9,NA,CASSSIRQERNTGELFF,TGTGCCAGCAGCTCTATTCGACAGGAAAGGAACACCGGGGAGCTGTTTTTT
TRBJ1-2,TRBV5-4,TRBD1,CASSPLPGQGWYTF,TGTGCCAGCAGCCCCCTGCCGGGACAGGGGTGGTACACCTTC
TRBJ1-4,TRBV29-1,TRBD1,CSVAVGTGRNEKLFF,TGCAGCGTTGCCGTAGGGACAGGGAGGAATGAAAAACTGTTTTTT
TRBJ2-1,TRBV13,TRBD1,CASSQGTGVWNEQFF,TGTGCCAGCAGCCAAGGGACAGGGGTCTGGAATGAGCAGTTCTTC
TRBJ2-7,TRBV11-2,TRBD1,CASSSTTGGLYEQYF,TGTGCCAGCAGCTCCACGACAGGGGGCTTATACGAGCAGTACTTC
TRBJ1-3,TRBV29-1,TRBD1,CSVGGQTGNTIYF,TGCAGCGTTGGGGGACAGACTGGAAACACCATATATTTT
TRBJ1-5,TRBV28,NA,CASSLGATAYQPQHF,TGTGCCAGCAGTTTAGGGGCGACAGCTTATCAGCCCCAGCATTTT
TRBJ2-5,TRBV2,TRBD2,CASRGLAGPVETQYF,TGTGCCAGCAGAGGACTAGCGGGACCAGTAGAGACCCAGTACTTC
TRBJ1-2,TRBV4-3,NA,CASSQLDRDFMRYTF,TGCGCCAGCAGCCAACTAGACAGAGACTTTATGCGCTACACCTTC
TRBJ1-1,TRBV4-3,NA,CASSQDLRDTEAFF,TGCGCCAGCAGCCAAGATTTAAGGGACACTGAAGCTTTCTTT
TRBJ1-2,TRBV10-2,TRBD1,CATVPGTGYGYTF,TGCGCCACGGTCCCGGGGACAGGGTATGGCTACACCTTC
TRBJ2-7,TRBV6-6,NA,CASSLGRTYEQYF,TGTGCCAGCAGTTTAGGCCGGACCTACGAGCAGTACTTC
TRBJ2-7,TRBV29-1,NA,CSVEGDTAYEQYF,TGCAGCGTTGAGGGGGACACAGCCTACGAGCAGTACTTC